This entry features one T cell receptor beta chain sequence. Its antigen is not known. The sample belongs to a study of cytomegalovirus exposure and HLA in healthy donors. Notes on the study in general: Whilst most TCR sequences proved rare, a subset of public TCRs occurred across many donors.

The CDR3 extends over 16 amino acids. CDR1 is SGDLS, CDR2 YYNGEE, per germline. V gave up 3 bases and J gave up 4 bases, with 19 bases separating them. 60 Vbeta and 13 Jbeta primers were used in PCR. Clones were sequenced by immunoSEQ multiplex PCR, and TCRdb holds only the in-frame ones, with some missing. The table shows 210,000 or so clones, with around 80% occurring only once. The chain has TRBV9 and TRBJ1-1, with no clear D. The sequenced material came from PBMCs. The receptor was isolated from a boy between 10 and 17 years old in good health and CMV-seronegative. DNA of the CDR3: TGTGCCAGCAGCGATTCCCGTCTCCGAGGGTTCACTGAAGCTTTCTTT. It codes for CASSDSRLRGFTEAFF.